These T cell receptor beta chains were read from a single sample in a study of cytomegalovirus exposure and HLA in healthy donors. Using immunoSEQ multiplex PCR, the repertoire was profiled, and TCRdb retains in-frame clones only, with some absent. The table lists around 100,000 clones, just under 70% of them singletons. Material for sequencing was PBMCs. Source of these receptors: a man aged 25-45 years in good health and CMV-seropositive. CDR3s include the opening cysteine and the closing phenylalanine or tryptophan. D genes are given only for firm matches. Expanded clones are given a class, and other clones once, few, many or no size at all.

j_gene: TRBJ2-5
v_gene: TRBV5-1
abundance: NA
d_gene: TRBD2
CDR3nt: TGCGCCAGCAGCTCCGGGACTAGCGGGGGGCGGGAGACCCAGTACTTC
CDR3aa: CASSSGTSGGRETQYF

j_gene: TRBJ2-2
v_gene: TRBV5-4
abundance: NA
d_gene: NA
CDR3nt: TGTGCCAGCAGCTTTTGGCCGACAGGTGGAACCGGGGAGCTGTTTTTT
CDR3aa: CASSFWPTGGTGELFF

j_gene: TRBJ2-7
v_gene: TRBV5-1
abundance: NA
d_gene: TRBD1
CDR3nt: TGCGCCAGCAGCTTAAGACAGGGGGCCGACGAGCAGTACTTC
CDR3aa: CASSLRQGADEQYF

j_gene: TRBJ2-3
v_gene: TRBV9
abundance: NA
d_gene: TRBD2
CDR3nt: TGTGCCAGCAGCGTAGGGACTAGCGGGGGCCAGCTACTAGATACGCAGTATTTT
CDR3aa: CASSVGTSGGQLLDTQYF

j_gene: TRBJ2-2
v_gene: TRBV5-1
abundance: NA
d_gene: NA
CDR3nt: TGCGCCAGCAGCTTGATGCCCGGGGATCAGGGGGAGCTGTTTTTT
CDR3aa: CASSLMPGDQGELFF

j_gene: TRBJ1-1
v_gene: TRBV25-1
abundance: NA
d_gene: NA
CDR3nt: TGTGCCAGCAGTGAATTTTTTGGGCAGAAAGCTTTCTTT
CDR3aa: CASSEFFGQKAFF

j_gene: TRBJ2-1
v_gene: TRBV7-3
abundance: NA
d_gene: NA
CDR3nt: TGTGCCAGCAGCGCCTACAGGGTTTCAGGCGAGCAGTTCTTC
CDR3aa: CASSAYRVSGEQFF

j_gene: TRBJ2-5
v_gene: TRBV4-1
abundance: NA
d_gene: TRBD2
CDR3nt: TGCGCCAGCAGTCGACTAGCGGGAGTGGAGACCCAGTACTTC
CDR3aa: CASSRLAGVETQYF

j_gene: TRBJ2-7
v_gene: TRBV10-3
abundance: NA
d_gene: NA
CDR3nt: TGTGCCATCAGTCGAGGTACGTTATCGGGGAGTCAGGAGCAGTACTTC
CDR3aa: CAISRGTLSGSQEQYF

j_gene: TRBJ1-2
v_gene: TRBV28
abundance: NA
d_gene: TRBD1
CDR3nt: TGTGACAGCAGTTTACTGGGACAGGCCTATGGCTACACCTTC
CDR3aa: CDSSLLGQAYGYTF

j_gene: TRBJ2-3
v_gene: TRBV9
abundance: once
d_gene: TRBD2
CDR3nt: TGTGCCAGCAGCGTCCGGACTAGCGGGACCCGGGTTCAGGATACGCAGTATTTT
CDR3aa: CASSVRTSGTRVQDTQYF

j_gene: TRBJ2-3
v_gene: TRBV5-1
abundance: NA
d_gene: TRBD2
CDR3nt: TGCGCCAGCAGCCGCCAACTAGCGGGGGGCGGGGATACGCAGTATTTT
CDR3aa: CASSRQLAGGGDTQYF

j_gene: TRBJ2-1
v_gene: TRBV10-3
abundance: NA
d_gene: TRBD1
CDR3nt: TGTGCCATCAGCGTCCCACAGGGGGCCAATGAGCAGTTCTTC
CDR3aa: CAISVPQGANEQFF

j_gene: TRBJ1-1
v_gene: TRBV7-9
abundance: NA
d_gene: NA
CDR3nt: TGTGCCAGCAGTCGGTACAGCCAGAACACTGAAGCTTTCTTT
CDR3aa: CASSRYSQNTEAFF

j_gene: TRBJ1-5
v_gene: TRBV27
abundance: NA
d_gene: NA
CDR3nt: TGTGCCAGCAGTCCCCCACCCCGTCGGGGAGGTGAGCCCCAGCATTTT
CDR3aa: CASSPPPRRGGEPQHF

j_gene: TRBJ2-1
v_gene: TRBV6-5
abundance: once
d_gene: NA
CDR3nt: TGTGCCAGCAGTAACTTGGGACATGGATCCTACAATGAGCAGTTCTTC
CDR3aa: CASSNLGHGSYNEQFF

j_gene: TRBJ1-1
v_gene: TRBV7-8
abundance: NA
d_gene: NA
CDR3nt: TGTGCCAGCAGCCCACGGGGGGGGGCAGGGGACACTGAAGCTTTCTTT
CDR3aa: CASSPRGGAGDTEAFF

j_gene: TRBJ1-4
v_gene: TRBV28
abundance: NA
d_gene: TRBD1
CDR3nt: TGTGCCAGCAGTTTGTACGAGCAGGGGGGCGAAAAACTGTTTTTT
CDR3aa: CASSLYEQGGEKLFF

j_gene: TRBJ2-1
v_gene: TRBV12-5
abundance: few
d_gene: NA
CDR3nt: TGTGCTAGTGGCACAGGAAAGGCCCGGGGGAGCAATGAGCAGTTCTTC
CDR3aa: CASGTGKARGSNEQFF

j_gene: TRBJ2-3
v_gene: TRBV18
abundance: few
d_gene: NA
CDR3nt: TGTGCCAGCTCACCACCCCCTCAGAGGACACGACTCACAGATACGCAGTATTTT
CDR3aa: CASSPPPQRTRLTDTQYF

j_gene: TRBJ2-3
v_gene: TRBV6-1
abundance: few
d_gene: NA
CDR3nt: TGTGCCAGCAGTCAACAGGGTAACACAGATACGCAGTATTTT
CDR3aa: CASSQQGNTDTQYF

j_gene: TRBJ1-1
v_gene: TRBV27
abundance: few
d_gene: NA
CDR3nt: TGTGCCAGCAGTTTGGTCCAGGGGTTGAACACTGAAGCTTTCTTT
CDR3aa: CASSLVQGLNTEAFF

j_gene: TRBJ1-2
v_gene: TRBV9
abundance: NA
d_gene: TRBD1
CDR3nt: TGTGCCAGCAGCGGAGGGCCTGGGGACAGGGGAGGGTATGGCTACACCTTC
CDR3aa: CASSGGPGDRGGYGYTF

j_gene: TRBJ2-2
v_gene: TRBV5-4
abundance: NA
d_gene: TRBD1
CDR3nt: TGTGCCAGCAGCGTAGACAGGGGGAACACCGGGGAGCTGTTTTTT
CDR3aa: CASSVDRGNTGELFF

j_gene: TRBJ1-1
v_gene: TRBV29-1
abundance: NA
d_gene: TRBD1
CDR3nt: TGCAGCGTTGAAGGTGGACAGGGGGGCACTGAAGCTTTCTTT
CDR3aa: CSVEGGQGGTEAFF

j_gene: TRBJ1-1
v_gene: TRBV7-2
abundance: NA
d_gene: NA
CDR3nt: TGTGCCAGCAGCGCGCAGGTGTTTATGAACACTGAAGCTTTCTTT
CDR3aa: CASSAQVFMNTEAFF

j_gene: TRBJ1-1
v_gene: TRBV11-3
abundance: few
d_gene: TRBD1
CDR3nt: TGTGCCAGTATGAACAGGGGGCGCGATGCTTTCTTT
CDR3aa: CASMNRGRDAFF

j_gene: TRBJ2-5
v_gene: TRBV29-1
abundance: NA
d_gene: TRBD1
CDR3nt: TGCAGCGTTGTCGGACAGGGGGAAGAGACCCAGTACTTC
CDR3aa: CSVVGQGEETQYF

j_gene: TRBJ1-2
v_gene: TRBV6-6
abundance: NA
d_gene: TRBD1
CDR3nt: TGTGCCAGCAGTTCCGGACAGGGCGACTATGGCTACACCTTC
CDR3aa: CASSSGQGDYGYTF

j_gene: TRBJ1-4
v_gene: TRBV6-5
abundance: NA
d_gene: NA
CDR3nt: TGTGCCAGCAGGCCTCGGGGGGACACGAATGAAAAACTGTTTTTT
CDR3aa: CASRPRGDTNEKLFF

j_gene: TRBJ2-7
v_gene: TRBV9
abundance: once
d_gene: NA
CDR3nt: TGTGCCAGCAGCCCCCCCGGCGCGGGGGAGCAGTACTTC
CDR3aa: CASSPPGAGEQYF